Listed below are T cell receptor beta chains from one sample, sequenced in a study of identical twins. Each CDR3 protein is one row after TCRdb ran MiXCR on the 5' RACE reads. The table lists under 900,000 distinct CDR3 sequences, 9% to 15% of them singletons. This sample also belongs to another study, concerning yellow fever vaccine responses in identical twins.

Source material: PBMCs. These receptors all come from a woman younger than 35 in good health. CDR3s include the opening cysteine and the closing phenylalanine or tryptophan. D genes are given only for firm matches. Size values are once, few and many counts, or a class for expanded clones, and some rows have none.

j_call d_call v_call clone_size cdr3_aa cdr3_nt
TRBJ2-1 - TRBV5-1 many CASSLVLANEQFF TGCGCCAGCAGCTTGGTTCTCGCCAATGAGCAGTTCTTC
TRBJ2-7 TRBD2 TRBV28 - CASSPPGLAGREQYF TGTGCCAGCAGTCCACCGGGACTAGCGGGCCGGGAGCAGTACTTC
TRBJ1-1 - TRBV5-8 - CASTPGLKTEAFF TGTGCCAGCACTCCGGGACTAAAGACTGAAGCTTTCTTT
TRBJ2-5 - TRBV7-9 few CASGGGQFQETQYF TGTGCCAGCGGCGGAGGGCAGTTCCAAGAGACCCAGTACTTC
TRBJ2-3 - TRBV5-1 few CASSRDPWPDTQYF TGCGCCAGCAGCAGGGATCCATGGCCAGATACGCAGTATTTT
TRBJ2-2 TRBD2 TRBV6-5 - CASSYRGLAGELFF TGTGCCAGCAGTTACCGAGGACTAGCCGGGGAGCTGTTTTTT
TRBJ2-5 - TRBV7-9 - CASSSDGNQETQYF TGTGCCAGCAGCTCAGACGGCAACCAAGAGACCCAGTACTTC
TRBJ2-2 - TRBV2 many CASSEGRGLNTGELFF TGTGCCAGCAGTGAAGGAAGGGGATTGAACACCGGGGAGCTGTTTTTT
TRBJ1-1 - TRBV5-1 many CASSFLGQERNTEAFF TGCGCCAGCAGCTTCCTCGGCCAGGAGAGGAACACTGAAGCTTTCTTT
TRBJ2-7 TRBD2 TRBV7-9 few CASSPDQWREGTYEQYF TGTGCCAGCAGCCCGGACCAATGGCGGGAGGGGACCTACGAGCAGTACTTC
TRBJ1-1 - TRBV6-5 few CASRLISTPRNTEAFF TGTGCCAGCAGATTAATTTCGACACCCCGGAACACTGAAGCTTTCTTT